This T cell receptor (beta chain) was retrieved from a study of T cell repertoires in cytomegalovirus infection (dated by TCRdb to between 2017 and 2020). At the level of the whole study: Recently identified HLA-C-restricted CMV epitopes, whose presentation resists viral immunomodulation, were targeted by peptide stimulations together with well-studied HLA-B-restricted epitopes. The HLA type of each donor mattered for the analysis, because public TCR beta signatures pointed to carriage of CMV infection along with the matching HLA type.

This specimen's treatment or condition label, per the study, means: in vitro stimulation with specific CMV peptide epitopes to enrich CMV-specific T cells. The CDR3, from cysteine to phenylalanine, totals 14 residues. Just CDR3 DNA is preserved here, 42 bases in frame from base 1. Trimming removed 1 base from V and 7 bases from J, leaving 8 bases between the germline ends. The germline V gene sets CDR1 to SGHVS and CDR2 to FQNEAQ. Sequencing relied on an Illumina HiSeq 1500. The public reads were run again by TCRdb, first through fastp at Q25 and then through MiXCR, and only productive beta chains were kept. When rows share a CDR3 protein, they turn into one entry using the most common DNA and genes. A total of approximately 990,000 distinct CDR3 sequences appear in this sample, around 30% of them only once. The ten largest clones represent over 12% of the sample. Regarding this clonotype: Its antigen remains unidentified. No much larger clone exists at a distance of one base, and base qualities are not known.

What the authors observed across the whole study: In both this cohort and an independent 352-donor cohort, the cumulative frequency of public TCR beta family members distinguished carriers of CMV infection plus the relevant HLA type. In the ex vivo response, HLA-C-restricted CMV-specific TCR beta clonotypes were dominant, and in two of eight donors the single most frequent clonotype came from this HLA-C-restricted group.

Material: cultured CD8+ T cells from PBMCs, obtained from culture after CMV antigen stimulation. The chain uses TRBV7-8 and TRBJ1-6, with the D gene call left open. The source is a human donor in good health (CMV status not recorded). Some clones in this sample may be carry-over from other donors' samples. The DNA is TGTGCCAGCAGCTTAGGGGGTCTCAATTCACCCCTCCACTTT. This gives the protein CASSLGGLNSPLHF.